This section outlines one T cell receptor beta chain sequence together with its context. Its antigen is not known. The authors produced TCR alpha and TCR beta cDNA libraries with sample barcodes and UMIs by 5'RACE using constant-segment primers. TCRdb reanalysed the 5' RACE reads using MiXCR and keeps one entry per CDR3 protein. Of a few hundred thousand distinct CDR3 sequences detected, around 15% appear once; the ten largest clones hold roughly 24%. Germline CDR1 is DFQATT and CDR2 is SNEGSKA (reference sequence). The V gene end was trimmed by 2 bases and the J gene end by 6 bases; junction bases not matched to a gene: 5. The CDR3 consists of 13 residues. The data belong to a study of T-cell memory formation after mild COVID-19. Study in general: Each donor largely had its own TCR clusters. Regarding the study as a whole: Contracting CD4+ clones lay largely in CM and EM, with CD8+ ones residing in EMRA. Some responding clones appeared in pre-infection memory, suggesting cross-reactive memory joined.

The sequence derives from a man younger than 30 who had mild COVID-19 (a few samples of this study predate the infection). Cell type and time point are not known. This chain links TRBV20-1 with TRBJ2-5; 8 bases line up with TRBD2. Material: PBMCs or a T cell subset sorted from them (not recorded which). DNA of the CDR3: TGCAGTGCTAGATTAGCGGGGCTGCAGACCCAGTACTTC. This encodes CSARLAGLQTQYF.